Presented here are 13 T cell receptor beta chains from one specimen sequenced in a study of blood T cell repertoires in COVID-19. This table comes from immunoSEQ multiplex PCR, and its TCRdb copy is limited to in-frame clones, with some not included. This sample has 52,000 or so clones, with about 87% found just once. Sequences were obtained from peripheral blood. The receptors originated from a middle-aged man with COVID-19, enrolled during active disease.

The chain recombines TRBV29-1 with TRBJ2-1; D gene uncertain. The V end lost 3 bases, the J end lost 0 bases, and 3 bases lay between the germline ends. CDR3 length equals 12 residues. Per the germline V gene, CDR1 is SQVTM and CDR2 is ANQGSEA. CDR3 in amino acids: CSVDVSYNEQFF. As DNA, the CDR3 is TGCAGCGTTGACGTCTCCTACAATGAGCAGTTCTTC.

CDR3 protein: CASSVSGGASVETQYF. CDR3 DNA: TGTGCCAGCAGCGTTAGCGGGGGGGCATCTGTTGAGACCCAGTACTTC. This rearrangement joins TRBV5-6 to TRBJ2-5; 11 positions agree with TRBD2. The V segment lost 4 bases and the J segment 5 bases; nucleotides outside the gene matches: 10. Germline CDR1 reads SGHDT; CDR2 reads YYEEEE. The CDR3 extends over 16 amino acids.

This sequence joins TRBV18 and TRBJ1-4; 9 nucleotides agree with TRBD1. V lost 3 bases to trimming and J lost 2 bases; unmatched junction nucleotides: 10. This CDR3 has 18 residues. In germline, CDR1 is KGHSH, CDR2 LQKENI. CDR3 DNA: TGTGCCAGCTCACCGCTACCCGGGACAGGGATGACTAATGAAAAACTGTTTTTT. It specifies CASSPLPGTGMTNEKLFF.

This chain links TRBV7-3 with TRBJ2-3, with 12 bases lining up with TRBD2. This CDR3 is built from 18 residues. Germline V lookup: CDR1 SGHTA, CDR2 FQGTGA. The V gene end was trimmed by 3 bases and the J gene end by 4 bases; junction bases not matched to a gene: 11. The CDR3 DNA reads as TGTGCCAGCAGCTTTGGGTTAGGACTAGCGGGGCAAGCAGATACGCAGTATTTT. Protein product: CASSFGLGLAGQADTQYF.

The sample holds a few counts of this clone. The CDR3 nucleotides read TGTGCCAGCAGGCCCGGGGACAGGGGGTACAATGAGCAGTTCTTC. Its protein product is CASRPGDRGYNEQFF. The chain joins TRBV28 to TRBJ2-1; 11 nucleotides agree with TRBD1. V shed 6 bases, J shed 4 bases, and the junction held 5 bases outside the gene matches. This CDR3 comprises 15 residues. Germline values: CDR1 MDHEN, CDR2 SYDVKM.

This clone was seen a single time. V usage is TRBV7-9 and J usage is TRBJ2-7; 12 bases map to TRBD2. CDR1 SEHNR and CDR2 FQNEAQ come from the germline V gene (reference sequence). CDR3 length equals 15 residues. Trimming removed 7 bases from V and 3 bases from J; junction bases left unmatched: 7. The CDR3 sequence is CASIPETSGSYEQYF. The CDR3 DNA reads TGTGCCAGCATCCCGGAGACTAGCGGGAGCTACGAGCAGTACTTC.

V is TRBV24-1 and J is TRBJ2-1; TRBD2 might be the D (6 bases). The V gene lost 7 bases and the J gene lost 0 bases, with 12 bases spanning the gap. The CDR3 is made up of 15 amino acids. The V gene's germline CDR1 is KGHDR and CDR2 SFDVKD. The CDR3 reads CATSSSASSYNEQFF. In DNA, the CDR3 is TGTGCCACCAGCTCTAGCGCGAGCTCCTACAATGAGCAGTTCTTC.

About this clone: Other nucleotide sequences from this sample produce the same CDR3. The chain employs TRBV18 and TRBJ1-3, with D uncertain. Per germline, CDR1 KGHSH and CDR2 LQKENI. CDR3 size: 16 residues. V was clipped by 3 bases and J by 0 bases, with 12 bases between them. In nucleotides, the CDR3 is TGTGCCAGCTCACCTACGGGGTTAGGCTCTGGAAACACCATATATTTT. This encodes CASSPTGLGSGNTIYF.

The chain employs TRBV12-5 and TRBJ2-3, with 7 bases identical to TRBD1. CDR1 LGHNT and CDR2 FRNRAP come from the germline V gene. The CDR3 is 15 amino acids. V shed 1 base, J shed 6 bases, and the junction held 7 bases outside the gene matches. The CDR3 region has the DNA TGTGCTAGTGGTTTGGAGTCACAGGGGCGGGATACGCAGTATTTT. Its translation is CASGLESQGRDTQYF.

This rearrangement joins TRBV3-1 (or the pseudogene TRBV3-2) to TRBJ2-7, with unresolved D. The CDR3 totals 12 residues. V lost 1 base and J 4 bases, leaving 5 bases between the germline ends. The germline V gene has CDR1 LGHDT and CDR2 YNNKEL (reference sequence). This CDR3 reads CASSQAGYEQYF. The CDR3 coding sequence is TGTGCCAGCAGCCAAGCGGGTTACGAGCAGTACTTC.

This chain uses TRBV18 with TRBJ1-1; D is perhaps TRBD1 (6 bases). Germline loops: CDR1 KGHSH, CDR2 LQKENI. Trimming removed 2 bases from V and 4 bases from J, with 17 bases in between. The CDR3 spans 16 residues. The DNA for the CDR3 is TGTGCCAGCTCACCAGTCGGCCAGGGGAGAGGCACTGAAGCTTTCTTT. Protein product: CASSPVGQGRGTEAFF.

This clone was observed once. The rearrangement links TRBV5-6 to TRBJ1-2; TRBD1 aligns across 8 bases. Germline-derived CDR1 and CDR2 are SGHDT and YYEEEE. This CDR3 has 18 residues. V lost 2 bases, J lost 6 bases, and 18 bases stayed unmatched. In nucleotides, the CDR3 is TGTGCCAGCAGCTTTTTCGTCCCCATGGACAGGGTACCGGATGGCTACACCTTC. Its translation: CASSFFVPMDRVPDGYTF.

CDR3 nucleotides: TGTGCCAGCAGCCGAGGTGGACAGGTGCGAGGCTACACCTTC. Translation gives CASSRGGQVRGYTF. V gene TRBV5-4 combines with J gene TRBJ1-2; TRBD1 aligns across 7 bases. Germline V gene data show CDR1 as SGHNT and CDR2 as YYREEE (reference sequence). The CDR3 runs 14 residues. V lost 4 bases and J lost 8; bases outside the gene matches: 11. Full variable domain (rest looked up from reference TRBV5-4 and TRBJ1-2): ETGVTQSPTHLIKTRGQQVTLRCSSQSGHNTVSWYQQALGQGPQFIFQYYREEENGRGNFPPRFSGLQFPNYSSELNVNALELDDSALYLCASSRGGQVRGYTFGSGTRLTVV.